One sample yielded the 21 T cell receptor beta chains listed below, sequenced in a study of shared T cell receptors in the human thymus. Sequenced by immunoSEQ multiplex PCR; TCRdb stores in-frame clones only, minus some. The data hold hundreds of thousands of clones, with approximately 78% observed a single time. The same data also went into a second study, on human thymus T cells.

Sample: thymocytes. These receptors were collected from a boy in the first two years of life with a congenital heart defect.

This clone was seen more than once but under ten times. V usage is TRBV27 and J usage is TRBJ2-2; 11 nucleotides agree with TRBD2. The CDR3 has 16 amino acids. Per germline, CDR1 MNHEY and CDR2 SMNVEV (reference sequence). Trimming removed 5 bases from V and 5 bases from J; junction bases left unmatched: 7. CDR3 nucleotides: TGTGCCAGCAGTCCAATGACTAGCGGGACGACCGGGGAGCTGTTTTTT. Encoded protein: CASSPMTSGTTGELFF.

The chain is built from TRBV9 and TRBJ2-3; 12 bases map to TRBD2. The CDR3 extends over 17 amino acids. Germline CDR1 reads SGDLS; CDR2 reads YYNGEE. Losses at the gene ends were 6 bases for V and 3 bases for J; bases not matched to a gene: 11. CDR3 protein: CASKTLAGGPGTDTQYF. Here the CDR3 DNA reads TGTGCCAGCAAAACTCTAGCGGGAGGGCCGGGGACAGATACGCAGTATTTT.

The V gene is TRBV5-1, the J gene TRBJ2-2, with D tentatively TRBD2 (5 bases). The CDR3 consists of 14 residues. V gave up 4 bases and J gave up 8 bases, with 15 bases separating them. Germline CDR1 SGHRS, CDR2 YFSETQ. CDR3 nucleotides: TGCGCCAGCAGCACCTGGACTTTACCGGGGGAGCTGTTTTTT. Amino acid sequence: CASSTWTLPGELFF.

J is TRBJ1-1 and V is TRBV27; TRBD1 might be the D (6 bases). Between the trimmed V and J ends, which lost 4 bases and 0 bases, there was a span of 24 bases. CDR1 and CDR2 (germline): MNHEY, SMNVEV (reference sequence). The CDR3 covers 19 residues. The CDR3 nucleotides read TGTGCCAGCAGTTATAGGGGGAGGGAAATGCGGGAAATGAACACTGAAGCTTTCTTT. It is translated as CASSYRGREMREMNTEAFF.

The genes are TRBV12-2 and TRBJ1-4; TRBD1, the D gene given by the table, was not confirmed from the DNA. TRBV12-2 is marked as a pseudogene. The CDR3 sequence is 12 residues long. The CDR3 DNA sequence: TGTGCAAGTCGCTTAAGACAGGGGAAACTGTTTTTT. This gives the protein CASRLRQGKLFF.

The V call is TRBV7-7, the J call TRBJ2-1; the match to TRBD2 covers 8 bases. CDR1 and CDR2 (germline): SSHAT, FNYEAQ (reference sequence). J gave up 3 bases and V 5 bases, and 6 bases lay outside the gene matches. CDR3 length: 15 residues. This chain's CDR3 is CASSAGLVGYNEQFF. CDR3 DNA sequence: TGTGCCAGCAGCGCGGGACTAGTGGGCTACAATGAGCAGTTCTTC.

The V call is TRBV5-1, the J call TRBJ1-4, with D possibly matching TRBD1 (6 bases). Trimming took 0 bases from V and 6 from J, leaving 12 bases between them. CDR3 size: 15 residues. Per germline, CDR1 SGHRS and CDR2 YFSETQ. The CDR3 region has the DNA TGCGCCAGCAGCTTGGTGGGGGCGGTTGATGAAAAACTGTTTTTT. Protein: CASSLVGAVDEKLFF.

The V call is TRBV7-9, the J call TRBJ2-7, with TRBD1 identical over 10 bases. The CDR3 covers 15 residues. Trimming at V came to 5 bases and at J to 7 bases, leaving 11 bases not matched to a gene. Germline CDR1 reads SEHNR; CDR2 reads FQNEAQ (reference sequence). CDR3 sequence (DNA): TGTGCCAGCAGCCCACGGGACAGGGGAAGAGAAGAGCAGTACTTC. Translated, it gives CASSPRDRGREEQYF. Full variable domain (remainder filled in from reference TRBV7-9 and TRBJ2-7): DTGVSQNPRHKITKRGQNVTFRCDPISEHNRLYWYRQTLGQGPEFLTYFQNEAQLEKSRLLSDRFSAERPKGSFSTLEIQRTEQGDSAMYLCASSPRDRGREEQYFGPGTRLTVT.

The chain is built from TRBV30 and TRBJ2-3, with 10 positions matching TRBD2. Trimming took 8 bases from V and 2 from J; bases not matched to a gene: 16. The CDR3 loop spans 17 amino acids. Germline values: CDR1 GTSNPN, CDR2 SVGIG (reference sequence). The CDR3 loop is CAGNPSGRVKPTDTQYF. In DNA, the CDR3 is TGTGCCGGGAACCCCAGCGGGAGGGTAAAACCCACAGATACGCAGTATTTT.

The gene calls are TRBV23-1 and TRBJ2-7; 9 bases are a match to TRBD1. TRBV23-1 is flagged as an ORF with uncertain function. V lost 2 bases, J lost 2 bases, and 10 bases stayed unmatched. CDR3 size: 17 residues. CDR3 residues: CASSQQTGGVVAYEQYF. CDR3 coding DNA: TGCGCCAGCAGTCAACAAACAGGGGGCGTTGTCGCCTACGAGCAGTACTTC.

The chain recombines TRBV15 with TRBJ2-7; 7 nucleotides agree with TRBD2. The CDR3 covers 18 residues. Looked up from germline, CDR1 is LNHNV and CDR2 is YYDKDF (reference sequence). The V and J ends lost 1 base and 2 bases, in that order; junction bases with no gene match: 14. The CDR3 loop is CATSRGGVVLAAPYEQYF. As DNA, the CDR3 is TGTGCCACCAGCAGAGGGGGGGTGGTCCTAGCGGCCCCCTACGAGCAGTACTTC.

The DNA for the CDR3 is TGTGCCTGGAGAAGGACTAGCGGGAGTTCAGGCCCTGCGGGCGAGCAGTACTTC. Translating it yields CAWRRTSGSSGPAGEQYF. This chain links TRBV30 with TRBJ2-7; TRBD2 matches 13 bases. The CDR3 covers 18 residues. With 3 bases clipped from V and 6 bases from J, the junction kept 17 bases outside the gene matches. Germline values: CDR1 GTSNPN, CDR2 SVGIG (reference sequence).

The rearrangement uses TRBV10-3 and TRBJ1-1, with TRBD1 matching 7 bases. J gave up 11 bases and V 7 bases, and 19 bases lay outside the gene matches. Germline V lookup: CDR1 ENHRY, CDR2 SYGVKD. The CDR3 length is 15 residues. The chain's CDR3 is CAIIRGRNPGPWAFF. For the CDR3, the DNA is TGTGCCATCATAAGGGGGCGCAACCCCGGGCCGTGGGCTTTCTTT.

CDR3 amino acids: CASSLDWAGGDTQYF. The DNA for the CDR3 is TGCGCCAGCAGCTTGGACTGGGCAGGGGGCGATACGCAGTATTTT. The V call is TRBV5-1, the J call TRBJ2-3; 8 bases are a match to TRBD1. The junction had 6 bases not matched to a gene; V was cut back by 0 bases and J by 6 bases. The CDR3 totals 15 residues. The germline V gene encodes CDR1 SGHRS and CDR2 YFSETQ.

Concerning this clone: The same CDR3 arises from other DNA sequences in this sample as well. The gene calls are TRBV5-1 and TRBJ2-5, with D possibly TRBD2 on 5 matching bases. V was trimmed by 0 bases and J by 4 bases, leaving 10 bases between them. The CDR3 sequence is 14 residues long. Germline V gene data show CDR1 as SGHRS and CDR2 as YFSETQ. CDR3 in DNA: TGCGCCAGCAGCTTGGTGGGCCGGGGAGAGACCCAGTACTTC. Encoded protein: CASSLVGRGETQYF.

V and J are TRBV9 and TRBJ2-7; 9 nucleotides line up with TRBD2. The CDR3 is 16 amino acids. J was trimmed by 7 bases and V by 0 bases; bases with no gene match: 11. CDR1 is SGDLS, CDR2 YYNGEE, per germline. CDR3: CASSVGLAGDRREQYF. As DNA, the CDR3 is TGTGCCAGCAGCGTAGGGTTAGCGGGAGACCGGAGGGAGCAGTACTTC.

This clone was counted between two and nine times. The chain carries TRBV7-2 and TRBJ2-7; 10 bases fit TRBD2. Per the germline V gene, CDR1 is SGHTA and CDR2 is FQGNSA. The J segment lost 6 bases and the V segment lost 7 bases, leaving 12 bases of the junction unmatched. CDR3 length: 15 amino acids. CDR3 sequence: CASTPVVLAGSEQYF. CDR3 in DNA: TGTGCCAGCACCCCGGTCGTACTAGCGGGAAGCGAGCAGTACTTC.

The CDR3 region has the DNA TGTGCCAGCAGCTTGACTGGGGGGGGTGGCATTCAGTACTTC. Amino acid sequence: CASSLTGGGGIQYF. V usage is TRBV5-8 and J usage is TRBJ2-4; TRBD2 agrees at 7 bases. The germline V gene encodes CDR1 SGHTS and CDR2 YDEGEE. J gave up 9 bases and V 1 base, and 7 bases lay outside the gene matches. This CDR3 comprises 14 residues.

V is TRBV29-1 and J is TRBJ2-6; D gene unclear. V lost 1 base and J lost 0, with 13 bases in between. Germline V gene data show CDR1 as SQVTM and CDR2 as ANQGSEA. The CDR3 contains 17 residues. The CDR3 loop reads CSVEGPELVSGANVLTF. CDR3 bases: TGCAGCGTTGAAGGGCCGGAGCTAGTCTCTGGGGCCAACGTCCTGACTTTC.

V usage is TRBV4-3 and J usage is TRBJ2-7; D might be TRBD2 (7 bases). The CDR3 has 17 residues. Trimming removed 4 bases at V and 0 bases at J, with 19 bases between. In germline, CDR1 is LGHNA, CDR2 YSLEER. The CDR3, as DNA: TGCGCCAGCAGCCTGGGGGGGGCTAGCGGTTACTCCTACGAGCAGTACTTC. Protein: CASSLGGASGYSYEQYF.

V usage is TRBV7-2 and J usage is TRBJ2-7; 8 bases match TRBD1. This CDR3 is 14 amino acids long. The V segment lost 4 bases and the J segment 9 bases; nucleotides outside the gene matches: 11. Germline V CDR1 and CDR2: SGHTA, FQGNSA. As DNA, the CDR3 is TGTGCCAGCAGCTCCACGGACAGGGAGGAGGGGCAGTACTTC. This sequence encodes CASSSTDREEGQYF.